One TCR beta chain is described in this entry. The antigen is unknown. There are 14 residues in the CDR3. Losses at the gene ends were 5 bases for V and 4 bases for J; bases not matched to a gene: 6. The germline V gene encodes CDR1 MGHRA and CDR2 YSYEKL. These data originate in a study of cytomegalovirus exposure and HLA in healthy donors. Whole-study findings and limits: The study carried out a later analysis of TCR beta sequences. It associated under 20,000 of them with specific HLA alleles at a false discovery rate of 0.05. Follow-up analysis found HLA locus-dependent TCR association rates, highest for DRB1 and lowest for HLA-C.

Healthy bone marrow donors made up the donor group. A multiplex PCR was run with 60 Vbeta primers and 13 Jbeta primers. Only in-frame clones appear in the TCRdb table, and some are missing; sequencing was by immunoSEQ multiplex PCR. This sample has 180,000 or so clones, with roughly a tenth found just once. V gene TRBV4-1 combines with J gene TRBJ2-3; 7 nucleotides agree with TRBD2. This receptor was taken from a woman between 25 and 40 years old in good health and CMV-seropositive. Source material: PBMCs. The CDR3 bases are TGCGCCAGCAGCGGGAGCGGGGCGGCAGATACGCAGTATTTT. Protein product: CASSGSGAADTQYF.